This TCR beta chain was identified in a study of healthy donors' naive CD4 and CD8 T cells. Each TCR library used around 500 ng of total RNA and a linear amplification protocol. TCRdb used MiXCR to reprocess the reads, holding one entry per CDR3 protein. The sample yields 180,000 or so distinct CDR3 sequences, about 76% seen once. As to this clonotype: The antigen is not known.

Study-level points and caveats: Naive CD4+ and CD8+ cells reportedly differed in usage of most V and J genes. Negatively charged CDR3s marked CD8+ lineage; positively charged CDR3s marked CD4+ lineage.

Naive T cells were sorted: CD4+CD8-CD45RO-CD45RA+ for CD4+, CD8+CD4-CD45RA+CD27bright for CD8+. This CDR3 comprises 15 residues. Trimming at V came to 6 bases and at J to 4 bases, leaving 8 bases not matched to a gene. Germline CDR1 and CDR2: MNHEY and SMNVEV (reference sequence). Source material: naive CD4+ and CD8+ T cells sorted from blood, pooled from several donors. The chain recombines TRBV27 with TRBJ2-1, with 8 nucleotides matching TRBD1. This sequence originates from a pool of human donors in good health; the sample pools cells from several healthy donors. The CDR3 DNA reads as TGTGCCAGCAGCCCCGGAACAGGGGGTTACAATGAGCAGTTCTTC. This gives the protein CASSPGTGGYNEQFF.